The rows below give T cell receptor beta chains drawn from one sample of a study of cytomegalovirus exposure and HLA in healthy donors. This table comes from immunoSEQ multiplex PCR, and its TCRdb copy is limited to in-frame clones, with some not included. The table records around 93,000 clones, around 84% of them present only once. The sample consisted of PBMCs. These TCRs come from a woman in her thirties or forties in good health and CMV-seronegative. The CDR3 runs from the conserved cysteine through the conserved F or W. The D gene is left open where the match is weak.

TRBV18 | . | CASSLYTGHGQETQYF
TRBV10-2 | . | CASSRQDAGNTIYF
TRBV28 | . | CASGLLGPQPQHF
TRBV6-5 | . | CASSGGTVGNTEAFF
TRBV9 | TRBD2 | CASSVGGLAGFPRTGELFF
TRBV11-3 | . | CASSLGAGRNTEAFF
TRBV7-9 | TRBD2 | CASSTIAGAGGETQYF
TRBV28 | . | CASSLPQGRGYTF
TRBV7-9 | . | CASSQSGELFF
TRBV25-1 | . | CASSDTGSNQPQHF
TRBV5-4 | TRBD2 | CASSRTSGGRTGELFF
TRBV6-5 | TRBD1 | CASRRQGRDNYGYTF
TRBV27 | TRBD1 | CASSLDRAGFYGYTF
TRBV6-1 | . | CASSVAGNQPQHF
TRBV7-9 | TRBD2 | CASSWAGGPSGEQFF
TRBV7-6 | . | CASSLEALSYEQYF
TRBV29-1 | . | CSVDGRLNTEAFF
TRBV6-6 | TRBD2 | CASSYRAGPYNEQFF
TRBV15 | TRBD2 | CATSRERVGSGIIGELFF
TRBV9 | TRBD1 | CASTRGGFGYTF
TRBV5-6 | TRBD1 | CASSYLTGTGGTEAFF
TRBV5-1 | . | CASSYGGAGRGGYTF
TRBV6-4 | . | CASSGEAGWREQFF
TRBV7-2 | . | CASSPDQGPRQYF
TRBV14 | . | CASSQRAGFGGYTF
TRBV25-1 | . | CASSGGWSNYGYTF
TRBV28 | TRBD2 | CASSLTRGRNTGELFF
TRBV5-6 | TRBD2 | CASSLVNGGDQNIQYF
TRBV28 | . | CASSLTGEYGYTF
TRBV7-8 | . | CASSFHGEQFF
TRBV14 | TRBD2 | CASSPPGLVGYEQYF
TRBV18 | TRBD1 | CASSPLGTGEIGYTF
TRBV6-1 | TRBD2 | CASSGWSGMEHNEQFF
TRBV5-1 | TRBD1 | CASAMYGTALNTEAFF
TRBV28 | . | CASSFPQDSPYEQYF
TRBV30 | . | CAWSQVEAFF
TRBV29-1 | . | CSVEVRAYEQYF
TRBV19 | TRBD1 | CASSPGQGVYTEAFF
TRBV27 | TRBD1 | CASSVQGIGGNTIYF
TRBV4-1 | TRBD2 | CASAGDYDGSYEQYF
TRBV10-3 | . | CAIKPGSSYEQYF
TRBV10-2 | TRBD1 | CASSEYGTGGGPQHF
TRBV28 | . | CASSSGTREAFF
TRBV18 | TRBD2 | CASSLSGSGDNEQFF
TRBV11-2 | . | CASSLESGVKHF
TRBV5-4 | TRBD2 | CASSSPRGGASTDTQYF
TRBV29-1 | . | CSVLRWELGGYTF
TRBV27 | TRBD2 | CASSLWLAGGFNEQFF
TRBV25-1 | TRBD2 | CASSDLAGVEQFF
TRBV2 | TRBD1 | CASTGTGLASGANVLTF
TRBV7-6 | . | CASSLVIRGELFF